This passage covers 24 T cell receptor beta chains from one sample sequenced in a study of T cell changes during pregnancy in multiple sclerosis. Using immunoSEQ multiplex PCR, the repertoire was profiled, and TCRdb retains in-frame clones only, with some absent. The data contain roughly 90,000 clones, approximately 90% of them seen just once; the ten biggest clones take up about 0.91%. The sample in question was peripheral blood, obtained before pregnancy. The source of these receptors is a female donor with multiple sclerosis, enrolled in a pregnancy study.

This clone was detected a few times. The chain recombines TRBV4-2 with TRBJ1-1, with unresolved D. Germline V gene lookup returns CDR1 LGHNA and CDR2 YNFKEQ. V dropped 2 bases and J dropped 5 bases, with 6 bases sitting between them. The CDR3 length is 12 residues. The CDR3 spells CASSQWPTEAFF. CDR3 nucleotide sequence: TGTGCCAGCAGCCAATGGCCGACTGAAGCTTTCTTT.

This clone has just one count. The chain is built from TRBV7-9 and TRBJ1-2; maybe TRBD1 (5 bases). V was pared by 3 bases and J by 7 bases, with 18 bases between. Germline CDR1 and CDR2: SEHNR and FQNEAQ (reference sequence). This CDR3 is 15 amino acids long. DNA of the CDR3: TGTGCCAGCAGCTTCTCCGGGACTAACTTCGGTGGCTACACCTTC. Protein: CASSFSGTNFGGYTF.

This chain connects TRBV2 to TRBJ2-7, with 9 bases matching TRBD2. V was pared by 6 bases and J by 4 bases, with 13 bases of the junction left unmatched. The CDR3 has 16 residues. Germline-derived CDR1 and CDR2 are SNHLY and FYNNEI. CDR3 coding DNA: TGTGCCAGCAGGCAGGCCGCGGGGGGGCGCGATTACGAGCAGTACTTC. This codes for CASRQAAGGRDYEQYF.

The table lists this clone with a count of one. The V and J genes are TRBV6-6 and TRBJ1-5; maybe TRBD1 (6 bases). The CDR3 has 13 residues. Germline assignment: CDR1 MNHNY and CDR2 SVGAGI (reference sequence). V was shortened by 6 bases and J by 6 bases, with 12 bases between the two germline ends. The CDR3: CASSLGQGQPQHF. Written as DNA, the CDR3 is TGTGCCAGCAGCCTGGGACAAGGTCAGCCCCAGCATTTT.

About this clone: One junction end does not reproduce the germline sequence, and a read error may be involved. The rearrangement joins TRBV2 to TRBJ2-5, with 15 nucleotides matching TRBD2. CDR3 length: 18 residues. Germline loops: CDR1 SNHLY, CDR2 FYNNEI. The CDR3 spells CASSERGTSGGYQDTQYF. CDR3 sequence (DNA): TGTGCCAGCAGTGAACGGGGGACTAGCGGGGGGTACCAAGATACCCAGTACTTC.

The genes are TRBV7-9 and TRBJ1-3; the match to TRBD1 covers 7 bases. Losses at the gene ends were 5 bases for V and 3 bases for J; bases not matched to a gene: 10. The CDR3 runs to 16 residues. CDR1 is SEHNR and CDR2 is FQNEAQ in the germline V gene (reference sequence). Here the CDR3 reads CASSPRQGRFGNTIYF. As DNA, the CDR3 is TGTGCCAGCAGCCCAAGACAGGGTCGATTTGGAAACACCATATATTTT.

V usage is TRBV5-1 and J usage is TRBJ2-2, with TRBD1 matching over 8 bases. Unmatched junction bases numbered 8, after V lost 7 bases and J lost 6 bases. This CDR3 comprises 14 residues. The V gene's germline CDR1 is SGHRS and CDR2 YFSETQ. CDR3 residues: CASLPGQVPGELFF. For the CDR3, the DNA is TGCGCCAGCTTGCCGGGACAGGTCCCCGGGGAGCTGTTTTTT.

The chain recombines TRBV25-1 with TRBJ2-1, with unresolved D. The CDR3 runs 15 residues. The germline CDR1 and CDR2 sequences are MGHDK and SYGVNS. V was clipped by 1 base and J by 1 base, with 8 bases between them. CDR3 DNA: TGTGCCAGCAGTGAATCCCCTATTTCCTACAATGAGCAGTTCTTC. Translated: CASSESPISYNEQFF. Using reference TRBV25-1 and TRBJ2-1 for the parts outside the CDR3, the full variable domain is EADIYQTPRYLVIGTGKKITLECSQTMGHDKMYWYQQDPGMELHLIHYSYGVNSTEKGDLSSESTVSRIRTEHFPLTLESARPSHTSQYLCASSESPISYNEQFFGPGTRLTVL.

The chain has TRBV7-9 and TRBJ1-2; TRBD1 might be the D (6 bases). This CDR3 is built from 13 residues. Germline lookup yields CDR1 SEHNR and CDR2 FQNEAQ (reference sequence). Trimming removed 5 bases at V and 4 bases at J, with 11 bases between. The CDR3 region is CASSRGQFYGYTF. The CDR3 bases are TGTGCCAGCAGCCGCGGACAGTTCTATGGCTACACCTTC. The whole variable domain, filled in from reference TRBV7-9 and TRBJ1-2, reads DTGVSQNPRHKITKRGQNVTFRCDPISEHNRLYWYRQTLGQGPEFLTYFQNEAQLEKSRLLSDRFSAERPKGSFSTLEIQRTEQGDSAMYLCASSRGQFYGYTFGSGTRLTVV.

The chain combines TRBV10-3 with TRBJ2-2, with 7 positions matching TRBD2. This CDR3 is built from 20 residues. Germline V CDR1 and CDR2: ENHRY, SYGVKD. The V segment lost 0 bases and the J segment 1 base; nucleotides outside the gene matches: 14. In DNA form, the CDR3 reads TGTGCCATCAGTGAGTCTCTAGTTCTAGCGGAGAGGAGGAACACCGGGGAGCTGTTTTTT. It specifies CAISESLVLAERRNTGELFF.

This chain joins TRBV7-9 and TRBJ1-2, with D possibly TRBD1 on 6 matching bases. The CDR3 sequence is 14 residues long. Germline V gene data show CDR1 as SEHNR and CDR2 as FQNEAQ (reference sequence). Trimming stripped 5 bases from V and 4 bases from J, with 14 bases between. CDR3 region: CASSALQGPYGYTF. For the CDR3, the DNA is TGTGCCAGCAGCGCATTACAGGGCCCCTATGGCTACACCTTC.

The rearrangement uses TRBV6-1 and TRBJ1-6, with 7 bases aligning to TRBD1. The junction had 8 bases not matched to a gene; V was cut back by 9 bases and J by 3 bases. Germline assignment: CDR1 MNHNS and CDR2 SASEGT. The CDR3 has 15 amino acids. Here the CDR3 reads CASQKGQLYNSPLHF. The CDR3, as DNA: TGTGCCAGTCAGAAGGGACAGCTCTATAATTCACCCCTCCACTTT.

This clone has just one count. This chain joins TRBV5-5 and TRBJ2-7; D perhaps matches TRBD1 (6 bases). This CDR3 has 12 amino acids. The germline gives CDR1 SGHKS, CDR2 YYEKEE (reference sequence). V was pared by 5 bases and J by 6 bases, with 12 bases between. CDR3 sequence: CASRFTGFEQYF. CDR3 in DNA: TGTGCCAGCAGGTTCACAGGGTTCGAGCAGTACTTC. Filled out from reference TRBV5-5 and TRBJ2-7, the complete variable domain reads DAGVTQSPTHLIKTRGQQVTLRCSPISGHKSVSWYQQVLGQGPQFIFQYYEKEERGRGNFPDRFSARQFPNYSSELNVNALLLGDSALYLCASRFTGFEQYFGPGTRLTVT.

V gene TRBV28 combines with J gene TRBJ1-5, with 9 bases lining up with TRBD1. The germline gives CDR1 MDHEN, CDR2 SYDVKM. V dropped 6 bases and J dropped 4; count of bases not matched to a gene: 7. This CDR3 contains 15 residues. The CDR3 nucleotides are TGTGCCAGCAGGGAAACAGGGGGCGCAAATCAGCCCCAGCATTTT. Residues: CASRETGGANQPQHF.

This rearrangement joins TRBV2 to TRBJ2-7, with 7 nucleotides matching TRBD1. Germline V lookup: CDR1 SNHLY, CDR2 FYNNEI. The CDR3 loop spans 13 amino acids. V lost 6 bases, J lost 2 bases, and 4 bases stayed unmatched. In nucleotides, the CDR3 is TGTGCCAGCAGGGGGACAGTTACCTACGAGCAGTACTTC. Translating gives CASRGTVTYEQYF.

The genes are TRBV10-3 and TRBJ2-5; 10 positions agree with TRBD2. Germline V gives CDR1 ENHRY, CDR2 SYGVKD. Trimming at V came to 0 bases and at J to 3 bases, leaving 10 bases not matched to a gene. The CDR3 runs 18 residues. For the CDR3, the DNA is TGTGCCATCAGTGAGTCCCCCTGGGCTAGCGGGAGAGAAGAGACCCAGTACTTC. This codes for CAISESPWASGREETQYF.

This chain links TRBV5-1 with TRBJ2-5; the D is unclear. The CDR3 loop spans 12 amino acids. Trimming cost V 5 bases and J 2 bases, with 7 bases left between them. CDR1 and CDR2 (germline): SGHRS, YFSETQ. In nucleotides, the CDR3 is TGCGCCAGCAGGGGCAGACAAGAGACCCAGTACTTC. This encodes CASRGRQETQYF.

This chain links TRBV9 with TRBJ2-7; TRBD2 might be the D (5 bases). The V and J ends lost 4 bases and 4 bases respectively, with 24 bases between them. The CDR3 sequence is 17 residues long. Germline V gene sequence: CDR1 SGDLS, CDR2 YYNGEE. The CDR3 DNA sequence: TGTGCCAGCAGCCCAAGAATCGCGGATAGCGCCCTTTACGAGCAGTACTTC. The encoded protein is CASSPRIADSALYEQYF.

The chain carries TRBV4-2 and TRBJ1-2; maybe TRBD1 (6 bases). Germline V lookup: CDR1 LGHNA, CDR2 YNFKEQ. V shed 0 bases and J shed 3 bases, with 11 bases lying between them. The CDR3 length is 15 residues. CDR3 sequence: CASSQEEGEHYGYTF. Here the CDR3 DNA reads TGTGCCAGCAGCCAAGAAGAGGGGGAACACTATGGCTACACCTTC.

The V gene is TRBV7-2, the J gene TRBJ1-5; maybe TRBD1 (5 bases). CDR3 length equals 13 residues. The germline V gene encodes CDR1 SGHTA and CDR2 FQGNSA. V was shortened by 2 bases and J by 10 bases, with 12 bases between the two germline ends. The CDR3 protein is CASSLPTGPPQHF. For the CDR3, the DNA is TGTGCCAGCAGCTTACCCACAGGCCCCCCCCAGCATTTT.

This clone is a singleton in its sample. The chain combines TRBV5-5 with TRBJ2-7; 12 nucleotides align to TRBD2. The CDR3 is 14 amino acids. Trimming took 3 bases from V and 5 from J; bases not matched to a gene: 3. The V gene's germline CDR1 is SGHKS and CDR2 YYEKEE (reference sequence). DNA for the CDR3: TGTGCCAGCAGCTCTAGCGGGGGGGTAAACGAGCAGTACTTC. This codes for CASSSSGGVNEQYF.

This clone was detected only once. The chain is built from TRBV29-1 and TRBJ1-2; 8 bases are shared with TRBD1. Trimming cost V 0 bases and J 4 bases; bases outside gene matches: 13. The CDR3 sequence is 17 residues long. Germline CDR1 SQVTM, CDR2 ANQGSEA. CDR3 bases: TGCAGCGTTGAAGACGGGGGCAGGGGGCTTATAGGCTATGGCTACACCTTC. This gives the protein CSVEDGGRGLIGYGYTF.

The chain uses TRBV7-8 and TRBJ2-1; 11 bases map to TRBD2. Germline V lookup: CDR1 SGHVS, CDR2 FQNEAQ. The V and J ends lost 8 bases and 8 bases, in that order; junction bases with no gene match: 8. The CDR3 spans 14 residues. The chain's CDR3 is CASGASGRTHEQFF. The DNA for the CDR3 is TGTGCCAGCGGGGCTAGCGGGAGGACCCATGAGCAGTTCTTC.

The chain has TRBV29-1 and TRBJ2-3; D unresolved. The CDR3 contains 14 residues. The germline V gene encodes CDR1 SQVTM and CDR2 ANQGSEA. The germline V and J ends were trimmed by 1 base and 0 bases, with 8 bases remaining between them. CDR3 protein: CSVEGAASTDTQYF. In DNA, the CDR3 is TGCAGCGTTGAAGGGGCAGCTAGCACAGATACGCAGTATTTT.